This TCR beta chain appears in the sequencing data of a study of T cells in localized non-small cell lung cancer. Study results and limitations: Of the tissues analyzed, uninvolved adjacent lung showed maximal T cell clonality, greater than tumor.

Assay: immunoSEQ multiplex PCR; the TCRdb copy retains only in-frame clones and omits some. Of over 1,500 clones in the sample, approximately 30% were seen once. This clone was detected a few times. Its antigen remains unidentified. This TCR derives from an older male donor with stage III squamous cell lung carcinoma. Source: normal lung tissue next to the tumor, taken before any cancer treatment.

This CDR3 reads CASSPLAGFYNEQFF. The CDR3 coding sequence is TGTGCCAGCAGCCCACTAGCGGGGTTCTACAATGAGCAGTTCTTC. The V gene is TRBV6-8, the J gene TRBJ2-1, with 10 bases matching TRBD2. J lost 3 bases, V lost 6 bases, and 5 bases had no gene match. Looked up from germline, CDR1 is MNHGY and CDR2 is SAAAGT. CDR3 length: 15 amino acids.